This TCR beta chain emerged from a study of identical twins. General observations from the study: Conclusions leaned on cross-sectional statistical analysis and did not track the same donors over time. The more abundant beta clonotypes in cord blood had fewer insertions, and memory repertoires did not show this.

The CDR3 is 14 amino acids. Trimming took off 2 bases at V and 2 bases at J, with 11 bases between the two ends. CDR1 SGHKS and CDR2 YYEKEE come from the germline V gene (reference sequence). This clonotype was counted ten times or more. As yet, its antigen is unknown. TCRdb reprocessed the 5' RACE reads with MiXCR, giving one entry per CDR3 protein. This table has about 690,000 distinct CDR3 sequences, approximately 6% appearing once. This sequence was found in a man between 18 and 29 years old in good health. The V and J genes are TRBV5-5 and TRBJ2-7; D ambiguous. Sequenced material: naive T cells sorted from blood. The CDR3 coding sequence is TGTGCCAGCAGCTTTCCGGGCAGAGCCTACGAGCAGTACTTC. Its translation is CASSFPGRAYEQYF.